This T cell receptor beta chain is from a study of graft-versus-host responses after intestinal transplantation. The overall study: For around 3 years after anti-thymocyte globulin induction, all recipients took tacrolimus and steroids. Findings and limits, study-wide: GvH clones detected in recipient marrow included some appearing first in ileum or blood.

Of note for this clone: Its cognate antigen is unknown.

Assay used: immunoSEQ multiplex PCR; TCRdb lists only in-frame clones, some missing. Of about 98,000 clones listed, around 86% are singletons. Germline V gives CDR1 MDHEN, CDR2 SYDVKM. This CDR3 region has 14 residues. V shed 1 base and J 4 bases; nucleotides not matched to a gene: 2. Sample: unstimulated CD8+ T cells sorted from spleen or lymph node cells, taken before intestinal transplant. The sequence was obtained from a human donor who received an intestinal transplant. The rearrangement joins TRBV28 to TRBJ2-7; 9 nucleotides line up with TRBD2. The CDR3 bases are TGTGCCAGCAGTTTATCACTAGCGGGTTACGAGCAGTACTTC. Protein sequence: CASSLSLAGYEQYF. Full variable domain (remainder filled in from reference TRBV28 and TRBJ2-7): DVKVTQSSRYLVKRTGEKVFLECVQDMDHENMFWYRQDPGLGLRLIYFSYDVKMKEKGDIPEGYSVSREKKERFSLILESASTNQTSMYLCASSLSLAGYEQYFGPGTRLTVT.